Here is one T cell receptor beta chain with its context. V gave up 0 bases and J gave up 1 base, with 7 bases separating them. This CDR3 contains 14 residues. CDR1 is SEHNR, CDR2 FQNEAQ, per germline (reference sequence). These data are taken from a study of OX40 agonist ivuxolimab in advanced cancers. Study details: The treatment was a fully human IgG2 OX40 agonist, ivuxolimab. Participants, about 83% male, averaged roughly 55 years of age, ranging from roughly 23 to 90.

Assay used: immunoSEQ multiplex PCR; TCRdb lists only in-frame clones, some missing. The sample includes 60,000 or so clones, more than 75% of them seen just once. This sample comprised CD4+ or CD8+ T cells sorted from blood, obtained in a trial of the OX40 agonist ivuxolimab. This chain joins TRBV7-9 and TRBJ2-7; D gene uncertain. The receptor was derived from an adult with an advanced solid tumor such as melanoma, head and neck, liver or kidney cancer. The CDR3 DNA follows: TGTGCCAGCAGCTTAGCGGAAGGGTCCTACGAGCAGTACTTC. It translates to CASSLAEGSYEQYF.